Below, 32 T cell receptor beta chains from the same sample are listed, as sequenced in a study of T cell responses to AZD1222 COVID-19 vaccine. Generated by immunoSEQ multiplex PCR, the TCRdb table keeps only in-frame clones and is missing some. The table includes some 180,000 clones, roughly 92% detected once. The source material was peripheral blood, sampled 28 days after the second AZD1222 dose. The receptors come from an adult who received the AZD1222 COVID-19 vaccine.

CDR3 protein: CASSRRTPSTIYF. CDR3 DNA: TGTGCCAGCAGTCGACGGACACCTAGTACCATATATTTT. V gene TRBV12-3 or TRBV12-4 combines with J gene TRBJ1-3, with D possibly matching TRBD1 (5 bases). CDR3 length: 13 residues. Trimming removed 5 bases at V and 10 bases at J, with 15 bases between.

In nucleotides, the CDR3 is TGTGCCAGCTCACAGGGGAGGGACACTGAAGCTTTCTTT. Amino acid sequence: CASSQGRDTEAFF. V gene TRBV18 combines with J gene TRBJ1-1, with D possibly TRBD1 on 5 matching bases. V shed 4 bases and J shed 3 bases, with 9 bases lying between them. The CDR3 length is 13 residues. Looked up from germline, CDR1 is KGHSH and CDR2 is LQKENI.

J is TRBJ1-4 and V is TRBV9; D unclear. V was trimmed by 3 bases and J by 3 bases, leaving 12 bases between them. The CDR3 extends over 15 amino acids. The V gene's germline CDR1 is SGDLS and CDR2 YYNGEE. CDR3 DNA sequence: TGTGCCAGCAGCGCGAGCCCAGGAGCTAATGAAAAACTGTTTTTT. It codes for CASSASPGANEKLFF.

V usage is TRBV9 and J usage is TRBJ1-4, with D maybe TRBD1 (6 bases). V gave up 4 bases and J gave up 4 bases, with 14 bases separating them. From germline, CDR1 is SGDLS and CDR2 YYNGEE. The CDR3 length is 15 residues. CDR3 DNA: TGTGCCAGCAGCCCGGGGGACATTTATAATGAAAAACTGTTTTTT. It translates to CASSPGDIYNEKLFF.

Here the CDR3 DNA reads TGTGCCAGCAGCTCCCGAGCGGGGGGGCCGTTAGATACGCAGTATTTT. This gives the protein CASSSRAGGPLDTQYF. The chain employs TRBV7-2 and TRBJ2-3; 10 nucleotides align to TRBD2. Germline V gene data show CDR1 as SGHTA and CDR2 as FQGNSA. Unmatched junction bases numbered 9, after V lost 4 bases and J lost 5 bases. CDR3 length: 16 amino acids.

The rearrangement joins TRBV30 to TRBJ1-6; D unclear. Trimming stripped 0 bases from V and 6 bases from J, with 9 bases between. From germline, CDR1 is GTSNPN and CDR2 SVGIG (reference sequence). The CDR3 loop spans 14 amino acids. In DNA, the CDR3 is TGTGCCTGGAGTGTATTAACGGGTAATTCACCCCTCCACTTT. It codes for CAWSVLTGNSPLHF.

V usage is TRBV3-1 (or the pseudogene TRBV3-2) and J usage is TRBJ1-4; 7 positions agree with TRBD1. J lost 0 bases, V lost 2 bases, and 6 bases had no gene match. In germline, CDR1 is LGHDT, CDR2 YNNKEL (reference sequence). CDR3 length: 17 amino acids. CDR3 DNA: TGTGCCAGCAGCCAACCAAGACAGGGTGCAACTAATGAAAAACTGTTTTTT. Translating it yields CASSQPRQGATNEKLFF.

The V gene is TRBV30, the J gene TRBJ1-4; TRBD1 aligns across 10 bases. The CDR3 covers 13 residues. Losses at the gene ends were 3 bases for V and 11 bases for J; bases not matched to a gene: 6. Per germline, CDR1 GTSNPN and CDR2 SVGIG (reference sequence). This CDR3 reads CAWRPTGGGKLFF. CDR3 in DNA: TGTGCCTGGAGGCCGACAGGGGGCGGGAAACTGTTTTTT.

This clone was counted between two and nine times. The chain is built from TRBV6-5 and TRBJ2-1; D call uncertain. This CDR3 is built from 14 residues. Trimming took 8 bases from V and 4 from J, leaving 15 bases between them. Germline CDR1 MNHEY, CDR2 SVGAGI. As DNA, the CDR3 is TGTGCCAGCTGGGCCCGATCGGCTTACAATGAGCAGTTCTTC. Amino acid sequence: CASWARSAYNEQFF.

This chain uses TRBV5-8 with TRBJ2-7; D perhaps matches TRBD1 (5 bases). Trimming stripped 1 base from V and 7 bases from J, with 12 bases between. CDR1 and CDR2 (germline): SGHTS, YDEGEE. The CDR3 runs to 13 residues. CDR3 amino acids: CASSLIQGQEQYF. The CDR3 bases are TGTGCCAGCAGCTTGATCCAGGGTCAAGAGCAGTACTTC.

The chain couples TRBV2 to TRBJ2-7; D not certain. Per germline, CDR1 SNHLY and CDR2 FYNNEI. Deletions cut 3 bases from V and 3 bases from J, with 6 bases between. The CDR3 covers 12 residues. DNA for the CDR3: TGTGCCAGCAGTGATGAACGCTACGAGCAGTACTTC. Translating it yields CASSDERYEQYF.

This chain links TRBV5-6 with TRBJ1-3; D possibly corresponds to TRBD1 (6 bases). Germline V gene sequence: CDR1 SGHDT, CDR2 YYEEEE. This CDR3 has 15 residues. Trimming pared 2 bases from V and 0 bases from J, leaving 9 bases between. CDR3: CASSLRGASGNTIYF. The CDR3 DNA is TGTGCCAGCAGCTTACGGGGGGCCTCTGGAAACACCATATATTTT.

The V gene is TRBV24-1, the J gene TRBJ2-7; the D is unclear. The germline V and J ends were trimmed by 6 bases and 3 bases, with 11 bases remaining between them. The CDR3 spans 13 residues. Per germline, CDR1 KGHDR and CDR2 SFDVKD. Here the CDR3 reads CATSWGFFYEQYF. The DNA of the CDR3 is TGTGCCACCAGTTGGGGTTTCTTCTACGAGCAGTACTTC.

The chain carries TRBV6-2 or TRBV6-3 and TRBJ2-3; no reliable D call. The V end lost 2 bases, the J end lost 5 bases, and 5 bases lay between the germline ends. The CDR3 totals 12 residues. Germline CDR1 MNHEY, CDR2 SVGEGT. CDR3 loop: CASSYPLDTQYF. The DNA for the CDR3 is TGTGCCAGCAGTTACCCCTTAGATACGCAGTATTTT.

The CDR3 spells CASSDSGTITDTQYF. The CDR3 nucleotides are TGTGCCAGCAGTGATAGCGGGACTATCACAGATACGCAGTATTTT. The V and J genes are TRBV2 and TRBJ2-3; 8 bases are a match to TRBD2. The CDR3 is 15 residues long. The germline CDR1 and CDR2 sequences are SNHLY and FYNNEI. V was clipped by 3 bases and J by 2 bases; unmatched bases: 4.

This chain connects TRBV19 to TRBJ2-7; 7 positions agree with TRBD1. This CDR3 comprises 14 residues. Germline V CDR1 and CDR2: LNHDA, SQIVND (reference sequence). The ends lost 5 bases at V and 5 bases at J; junction bases unmatched: 9. The chain's CDR3 is CASSGWGTEDEQYF. The CDR3 DNA is TGTGCCAGTAGTGGCTGGGGGACAGAAGACGAGCAGTACTTC.

The V and J genes are TRBV7-9 and TRBJ1-2, with D hard to call. The CDR3 is 12 amino acids. V lost 7 bases and J 6 bases, leaving 12 bases between the germline ends. Germline V gene sequence: CDR1 SEHNR, CDR2 FQNEAQ (reference sequence). CDR3: CASTQILHGYTF. CDR3 nucleotides: TGTGCCAGCACCCAAATCCTCCATGGCTACACCTTC.

The chain links TRBV5-5 to TRBJ1-3; D not resolved. Deletions cut 6 bases from V and 0 bases from J, with 10 bases between. Germline lookup yields CDR1 SGHKS and CDR2 YYEKEE (reference sequence). The length of the CDR3 is 14 residues. CDR3 coding DNA: TGTGCCAGCAAGCGAGGCGACTCTGGAAACACCATATATTTT. Translating gives CASKRGDSGNTIYF.

The rearrangement joins TRBV2 to TRBJ1-1; possible D gene TRBD1, 5 bases. V dropped 6 bases and J dropped 7 bases, with 15 bases sitting between them. The V gene's germline CDR1 is SNHLY and CDR2 FYNNEI. This CDR3 has 13 residues. The CDR3 is CASRPGGNIEAFF. The CDR3 DNA reads as TGTGCCAGCAGGCCGGGGGGGAATATTGAAGCTTTCTTT.

The chain employs TRBV12-5 and TRBJ1-2; D is perhaps TRBD1 (5 bases). Trimming took 5 bases from V and 4 from J, leaving 11 bases between them. This CDR3 has 13 amino acids. The germline V gene encodes CDR1 LGHNT and CDR2 FRNRAP. For the CDR3, the DNA is TGTGCTAGTGGTGCCGGGGGGTCCTATGGCTACACCTTC. This codes for CASGAGGSYGYTF.

The chain joins TRBV5-5 to TRBJ2-3; D is unresolved. The CDR3 has 16 amino acids. The germline gives CDR1 SGHKS, CDR2 YYEKEE (reference sequence). Trimming cost V 0 bases and J 2 bases, with 13 bases left between them. DNA for the CDR3: TGTGCCAGCAGCTTGGCCGTGGGAAGGGACACAGATACGCAGTATTTT. This gives the protein CASSLAVGRDTDTQYF.

The chain links TRBV10-1 to TRBJ2-3; 9 bases align to TRBD2. The germline CDR1 and CDR2 sequences are WNHNN and SYGVQD (reference sequence). With V trimmed by 3 bases and J by 6 bases, 7 bases remained unmatched. The CDR3 runs 15 residues. This CDR3 is CASSEVAGARDTQYF. The DNA of the CDR3 is TGCGCCAGCAGTGAAGTAGCGGGGGCGAGGGATACGCAGTATTTT.

This clone was detected only once. CDR3 in amino acids: CASSSSTDTQYF. For the CDR3, the DNA is TGTGCCAGCAGCTCTAGCACAGATACGCAGTATTTT. V usage is TRBV7-2 and J usage is TRBJ2-3, with unresolved D. The CDR3 has 12 residues. Germline V gene sequence: CDR1 SGHTA, CDR2 FQGNSA. V lost 4 bases and J lost 0, with 2 bases in between.

This clone has a single count. This chain connects TRBV7-8 to TRBJ1-5; D may be TRBD1 (6 bases). The length of the CDR3 is 15 residues. V lost 2 bases to trimming and J lost 6 bases, with 14 bases between them. CDR1 and CDR2 from the germline V gene are SGHVS and FQNEAQ. CDR3 loop: CASSLLRGGGQPQHF. The CDR3 coding sequence is TGTGCCAGCAGCTTACTCAGGGGCGGTGGTCAGCCCCAGCATTTT.

This clone has just one count. This chain connects TRBV5-1 to TRBJ2-7; D ambiguous. The CDR3 runs 13 residues. The germline V and J ends were trimmed by 2 bases and 2 bases, with 8 bases remaining between them. Germline loops: CDR1 SGHRS, CDR2 YFSETQ. The CDR3 DNA sequence: TGCGCCAGCAGCTTTAGGGATCCCTACGAGCAGTACTTC. Protein sequence: CASSFRDPYEQYF.

V and J are TRBV7-6 and TRBJ2-7; no reliable D call. V was trimmed by 5 bases and J by 5 bases, leaving 19 bases between them. The CDR3 runs 15 residues. The germline CDR1 and CDR2 sequences are SGHVS and FNYEAQ. The CDR3 sequence: CASSPRALRPHEQYF. CDR3 bases: TGTGCCAGCAGCCCACGGGCCTTACGACCCCACGAGCAGTACTTC.

This chain joins TRBV2 and TRBJ2-7; 10 bases are shared with TRBD1. The CDR3 loop spans 14 amino acids. With V trimmed by 7 bases and J by 1 base, 4 bases remained unmatched. CDR1 and CDR2 (germline): SNHLY, FYNNEI. The CDR3 here is CASKRTGGSYEQYF. CDR3 DNA sequence: TGTGCCAGCAAAAGGACAGGGGGATCCTACGAGCAGTACTTC.

This chain links TRBV5-6 with TRBJ1-4; D not resolved. The length of the CDR3 is 15 residues. V shed 1 base and J shed 7 bases, with 14 bases lying between them. Germline CDR1 is SGHDT and CDR2 is YYEEEE. In DNA form, the CDR3 reads TGTGCCAGCAGCTTGATGTCGAACCGAGTTGAAAAACTGTTTTTT. It specifies CASSLMSNRVEKLFF.

The rearrangement links TRBV6-5 to TRBJ1-2; D perhaps matches TRBD1 (5 bases). The CDR3 has 14 amino acids. V lost 8 bases, J lost 0 bases, and 13 bases lay in between. Germline V CDR1 and CDR2: MNHEY, SVGAGI. CDR3: CASGGTATNYGYTF. Here the CDR3 DNA reads TGTGCCAGCGGGGGGACGGCGACTAACTATGGCTACACCTTC.

The chain is built from TRBV12-3 or TRBV12-4 and TRBJ2-7; D assignment may be TRBD1 or TRBD2 (5 bases each). V lost 10 bases and J 0 bases, leaving 13 bases between the germline ends. This CDR3 is built from 13 residues. This CDR3 is CATKDGGSYEQYF. Written as DNA, the CDR3 is TGTGCCACGAAAGATGGGGGCTCCTACGAGCAGTACTTC.

The chain has TRBV21-1 and TRBJ1-5; the table's D call of TRBD1 was not tested on the DNA. TRBV21-1 constitutes a pseudogene. This CDR3 has 19 amino acids. CDR3 amino acids: CASSSRDRGPCYSNQPQHF. CDR3 nucleotides: TGTGCCAGCAGCTCCCGGGACAGGGGGCCCTGCTATAGCAATCAGCCCCAGCATTTT.

J is TRBJ2-7 and V is TRBV7-8; D unclear. Trimming stripped 5 bases from V and 4 bases from J, with 9 bases between. The CDR3 runs to 12 residues. The germline gives CDR1 SGHVS, CDR2 FQNEAQ. The DNA of the CDR3 is TGTGCCAGCAGCCAATCCGGGTACGAGCAGTACTTC. This codes for CASSQSGYEQYF. Variable domain in full (rest from reference TRBV7-8 and TRBJ2-7): GAGVSQSPRYKVAKRGQDVALRCDPISGHVSLFWYQQALGQGPEFLTYFQNEAQLDKSGLPSDRFFAERPEGSVSTLKIQRTQQEDSAVYLCASSQSGYEQYFGPGTRLTVT.